This T cell receptor beta chain emerged from a study of blood T cell repertoires in COVID-19 (dated by TCRdb to about 2020). General notes on the study: Samples from collaborators originated in the United States, Italy and Spain and spanned both the acute and convalescent phases of COVID-19. The prospective study material was composed of cDNA or gDNA derived from T cells, B-cell-depleted T cells, or PBMCs. The dataset comprised deeply sampled blood TCRbeta repertoires from subjects exposed to, actively infected with, or recovered from COVID-19. The repertoires were released in a freely available public database intended as a resource for research on the immune response to SARS-CoV-2. Samples were obtained from the ongoing ImmuneRACE study (first 160 participants) and from about 1,300 subjects provided by 6 global collaborators. A de-identified subject ID, COVID-19 status, age in years and sex were almost always included in the sample metadata. HLA class I and class II types, where available, came from metadata supplied by the sample provider rather than from assay-based typing. Here is what the overall study found, with its caveats: The amount of clinical and demographic metadata varied by source and participant and was provided uncurated.

A word on this clone: The antigen it recognizes is unknown. No much larger clonotype is one base removed from it; base qualities were not supplied.

The V and J ends are trimmed by 5 bases and 2 bases, leaving 9 bases between them. CDR1 and CDR2 are read off the germline V gene as SGHAT and FQNNGV. The CDR3 goes from the cysteine to the phenylalanine over 13 residues. Here the CDR3 DNA is all that survives: 39 bases in frame from base 1. TCRbeta CDR3 regions were amplified from genomic DNA by means of the immunoSEQ Assay, a bias-controlled multiplex PCR. Regarding the original processing steps: The number of nucleated cells in each sample was estimated by amplification of reference gene primers within the assay. To quantify the absolute abundance of each unique TCRbeta CDR3 rearrangement, sequence reads were collapsed and filtered. Productive Simpson clonality was computed per sample as the square root of Simpson's diversity index over productive rearrangements. The immuneACCESS repertoire file appears here via TCRdb, limited to in-frame rearrangements. These files lack a portion of the clones; in checked studies, under half of the deficit traces to unresolved V genes, and the cause of the others is not known. The V and J calls and clone size come from that table; D and trimming were worked out from the DNA. A total of 150,000 to 200,000 clones appear in this sample, 76% of them only once. Clones ranked in the top ten supply less than 20% of the sample.

Participants in the prospective study were enrolled through a virtual design, were aged roughly 18 to 90 years, and lived in 24 United States geographic areas. Cohort assignment in the prospective study relied on participant-reported clinical history from a screening survey and a study questionnaire. Mobile phlebotomists in the prospective study collected whole blood, serum and a nasopharyngeal or oropharyngeal swab from every participant. Over an approximately 2-month period, participants in the prospective study had the option of providing additional blood draws and questionnaires. Before DNA extraction, blood samples from the prospective study were shipped at room temperature or frozen.

Source material: PBMCs or T cells enriched from blood (not recorded which). This TCR came from a woman aged 45-60 years with acute COVID-19. The rearranged chain carries TRBV11-2 and TRBJ1-2, with no D gene named confidently. The DNA is as follows: TGTGCCAGCAGCAGAGGGAGGAACTATGGCTACACCTTC. It encodes CASSRGRNYGYTF.